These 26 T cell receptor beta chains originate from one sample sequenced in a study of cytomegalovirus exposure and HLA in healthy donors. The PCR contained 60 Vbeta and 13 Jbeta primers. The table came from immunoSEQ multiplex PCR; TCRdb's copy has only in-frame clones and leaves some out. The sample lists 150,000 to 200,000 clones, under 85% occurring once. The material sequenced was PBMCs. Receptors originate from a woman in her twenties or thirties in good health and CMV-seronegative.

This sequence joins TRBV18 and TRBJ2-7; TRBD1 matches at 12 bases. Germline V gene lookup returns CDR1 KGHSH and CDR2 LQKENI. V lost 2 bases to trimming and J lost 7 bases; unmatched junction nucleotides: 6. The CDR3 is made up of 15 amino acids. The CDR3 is CASSPLGQGAGEQYF. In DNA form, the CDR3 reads TGTGCCAGCTCACCATTGGGACAGGGGGCGGGAGAGCAGTACTTC.

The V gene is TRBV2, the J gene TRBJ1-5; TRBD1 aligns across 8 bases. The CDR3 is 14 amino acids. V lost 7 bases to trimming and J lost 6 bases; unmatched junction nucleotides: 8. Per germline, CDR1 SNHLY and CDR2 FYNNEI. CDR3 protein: CASTEDRGGQPQHF. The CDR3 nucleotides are TGTGCCAGCACCGAAGACAGGGGAGGTCAGCCCCAGCATTTT.

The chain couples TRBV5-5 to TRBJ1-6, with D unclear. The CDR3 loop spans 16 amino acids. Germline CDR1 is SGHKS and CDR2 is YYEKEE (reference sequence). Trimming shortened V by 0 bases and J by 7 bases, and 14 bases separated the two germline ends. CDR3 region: CASSLDPMRGNSPLHF. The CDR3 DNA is TGTGCCAGCAGCTTGGACCCAATGCGCGGCAATTCACCCCTCCACTTT. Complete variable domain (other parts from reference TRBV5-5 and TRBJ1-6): DAGVTQSPTHLIKTRGQQVTLRCSPISGHKSVSWYQQVLGQGPQFIFQYYEKEERGRGNFPDRFSARQFPNYSSELNVNALLLGDSALYLCASSLDPMRGNSPLHFGNGTRLTVT.

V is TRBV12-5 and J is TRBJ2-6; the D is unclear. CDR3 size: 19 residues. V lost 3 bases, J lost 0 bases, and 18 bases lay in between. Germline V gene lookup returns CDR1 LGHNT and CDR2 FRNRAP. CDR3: CASGLVSGSSISGANVLTF. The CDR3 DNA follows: TGTGCTAGTGGTTTAGTATCCGGGTCTTCGATCTCTGGGGCCAACGTCCTGACTTTC.

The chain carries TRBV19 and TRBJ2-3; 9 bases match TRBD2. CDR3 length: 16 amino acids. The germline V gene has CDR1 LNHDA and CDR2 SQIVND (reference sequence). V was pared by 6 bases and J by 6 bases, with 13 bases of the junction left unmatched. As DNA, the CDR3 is TGTGCCAGTAGCGACGAGCGGGGGGTCCGAACTGATACGCAGTATTTT. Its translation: CASSDERGVRTDTQYF.

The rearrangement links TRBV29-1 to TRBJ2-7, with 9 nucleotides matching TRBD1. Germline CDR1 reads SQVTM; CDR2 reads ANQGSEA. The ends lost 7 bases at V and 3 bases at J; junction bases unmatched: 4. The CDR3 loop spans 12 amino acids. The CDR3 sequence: CSGGQGHYEQYF. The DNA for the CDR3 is TGCAGCGGCGGACAGGGGCACTACGAGCAGTACTTC.

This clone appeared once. CDR3 protein: CASSIDVPSYNSPLHF. The CDR3 DNA is TGTGCCAGCAGCATTGACGTACCTAGTTATAATTCACCCCTCCACTTT. The V call is TRBV7-6, the J call TRBJ1-6; D is undetermined. This CDR3 region has 16 residues. V dropped 5 bases and J dropped 4 bases, with 15 bases sitting between them. Germline CDR1 SGHVS, CDR2 FNYEAQ. The variable domain in full, with the rest retrieved from reference TRBV7-6 and TRBJ1-6, is GAGVSQSPRYKVTKRGQDVALRCDPISGHVSLYWYRQALGQGPEFLTYFNYEAQQDKSGLPNDRFSAERPEGSISTLTIQRTEQRDSAMYRCASSIDVPSYNSPLHFGNGTRLTVT.

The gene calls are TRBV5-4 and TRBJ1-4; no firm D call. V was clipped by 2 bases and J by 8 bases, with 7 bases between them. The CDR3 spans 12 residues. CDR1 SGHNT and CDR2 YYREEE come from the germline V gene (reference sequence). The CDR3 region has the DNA TGTGCCAGCAGCTTAATTGGCGAAAAACTGTTTTTT. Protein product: CASSLIGEKLFF.

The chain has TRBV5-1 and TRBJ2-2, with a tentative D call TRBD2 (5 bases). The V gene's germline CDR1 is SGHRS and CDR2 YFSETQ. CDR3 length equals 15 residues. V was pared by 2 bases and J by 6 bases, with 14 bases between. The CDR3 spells CASSFGPLAAGELFF. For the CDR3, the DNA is TGCGCCAGCAGCTTCGGGCCCCTAGCCGCCGGGGAGCTGTTTTTT.

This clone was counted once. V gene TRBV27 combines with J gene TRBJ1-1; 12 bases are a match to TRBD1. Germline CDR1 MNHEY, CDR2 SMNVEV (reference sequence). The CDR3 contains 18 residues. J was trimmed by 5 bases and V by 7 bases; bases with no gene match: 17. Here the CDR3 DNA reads TGTGCCAGCAATCCTACCCCCTGGGACAGGGGGCGACGGACTGAAGCTTTCTTT. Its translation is CASNPTPWDRGRRTEAFF.

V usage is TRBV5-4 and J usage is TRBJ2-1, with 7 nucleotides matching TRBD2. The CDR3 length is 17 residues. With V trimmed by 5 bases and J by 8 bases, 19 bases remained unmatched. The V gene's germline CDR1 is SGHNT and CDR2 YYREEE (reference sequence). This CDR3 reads CASSRAGSSGGTYEQFF. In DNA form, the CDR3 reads TGTGCCAGCAGTAGGGCCGGGTCTAGCGGTGGTACCTATGAGCAGTTCTTC.

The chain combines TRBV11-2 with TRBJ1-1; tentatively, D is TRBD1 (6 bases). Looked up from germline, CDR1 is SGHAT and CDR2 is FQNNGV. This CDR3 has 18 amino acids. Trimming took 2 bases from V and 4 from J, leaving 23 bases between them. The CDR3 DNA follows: TGTGCCAGCAGCTTAAAACGGGGGGGGAGAGGGGGGGGCACTGAAGCTTTCTTT. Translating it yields CASSLKRGGRGGGTEAFF. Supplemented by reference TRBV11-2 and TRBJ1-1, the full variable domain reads EAGVAQSPRYKIIEKRQSVAFWCNPISGHATLYWYQQILGQGPKLLIQFQNNGVVDDSQLPKDRFSAERLKGVDSTLKIQPAKLEDSAVYLCASSLKRGGRGGGTEAFFGQGTRLTVV.

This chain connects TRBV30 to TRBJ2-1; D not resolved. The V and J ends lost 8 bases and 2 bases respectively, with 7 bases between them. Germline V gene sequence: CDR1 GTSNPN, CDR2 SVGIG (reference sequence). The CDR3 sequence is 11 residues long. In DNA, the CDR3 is TGTGCCGGTAACACCTACAATGAGCAGTTCTTC. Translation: CAGNTYNEQFF. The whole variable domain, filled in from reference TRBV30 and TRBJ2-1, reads SQTIHQWPATLVQPVGSPLSLECTVEGTSNPNLYWYRQAAGRGLQLLFYSVGIGQISSEVPQNLSASRPQDRQFILSSKKLLLSDSGFYLCAGNTYNEQFFGPGTRLTVL.

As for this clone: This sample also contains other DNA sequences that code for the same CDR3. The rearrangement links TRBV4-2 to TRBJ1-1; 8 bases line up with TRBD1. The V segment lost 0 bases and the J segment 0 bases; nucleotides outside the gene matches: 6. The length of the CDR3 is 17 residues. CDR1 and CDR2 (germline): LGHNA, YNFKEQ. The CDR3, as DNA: TGTGCCAGCAGCCAAGATCCCAGGGGGCGGATGAACACTGAAGCTTTCTTT. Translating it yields CASSQDPRGRMNTEAFF.

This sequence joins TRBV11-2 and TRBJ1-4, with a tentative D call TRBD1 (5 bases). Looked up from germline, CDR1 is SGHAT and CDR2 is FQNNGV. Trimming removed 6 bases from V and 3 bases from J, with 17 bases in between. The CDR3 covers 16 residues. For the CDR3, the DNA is TGTGCCAGCAGTAGCCCCGGCGGGGGAGCTAATGAAAAACTGTTTTTT. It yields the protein CASSSPGGGANEKLFF.

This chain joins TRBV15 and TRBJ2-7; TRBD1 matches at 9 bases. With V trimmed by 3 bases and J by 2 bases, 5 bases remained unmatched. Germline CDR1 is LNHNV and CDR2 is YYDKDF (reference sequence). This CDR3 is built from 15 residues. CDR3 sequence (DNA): TGTGCCACCAGCAGCTCACAGGGGGCAGCCTACGAGCAGTACTTC. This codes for CATSSSQGAAYEQYF.

The CDR3 loop reads CASSLVGGNYGYTF. CDR3 DNA: TGTGCCAGCAGTCTCGTTGGGGGGAACTATGGCTACACCTTC. The V gene is TRBV28, the J gene TRBJ1-2; D is possibly TRBD1 (5 bases). The CDR3 spans 14 residues. CDR1 is MDHEN and CDR2 is SYDVKM in the germline V gene. The V and J ends lost 5 bases and 2 bases respectively, with 12 bases between them.

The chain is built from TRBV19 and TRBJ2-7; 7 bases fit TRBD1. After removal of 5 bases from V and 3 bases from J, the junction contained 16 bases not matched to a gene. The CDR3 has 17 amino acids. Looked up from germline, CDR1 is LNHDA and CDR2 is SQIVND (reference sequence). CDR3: CASSSQQGKVNYYEQYF. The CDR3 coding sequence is TGTGCCAGTAGTTCCCAACAGGGGAAGGTAAACTACTACGAGCAGTACTTC. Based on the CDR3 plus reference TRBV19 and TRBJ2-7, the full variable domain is DGGITQSPKYLFRKEGQNVTLSCEQNLNHDAMYWYRQDPGQGLRLIYYSQIVNDFQKGDIAEGYSVSREKKESFPLTVTSAQKNPTAFYLCASSSQQGKVNYYEQYFGPGTRLTVT.

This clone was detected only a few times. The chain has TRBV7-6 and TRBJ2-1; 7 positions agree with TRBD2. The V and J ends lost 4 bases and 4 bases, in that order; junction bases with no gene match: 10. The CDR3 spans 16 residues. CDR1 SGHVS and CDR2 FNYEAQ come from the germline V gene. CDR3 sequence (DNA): TGTGCCAGCAGCTCATTTCTTGGGGGGGGTTACAATGAGCAGTTCTTC. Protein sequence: CASSSFLGGGYNEQFF.

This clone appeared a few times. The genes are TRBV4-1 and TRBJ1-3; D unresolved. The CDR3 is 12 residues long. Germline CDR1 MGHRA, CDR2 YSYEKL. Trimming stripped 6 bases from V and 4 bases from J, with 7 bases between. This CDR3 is CASSHIGNTIYF. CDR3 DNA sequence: TGCGCCAGCAGTCACATCGGAAACACCATATATTTT.

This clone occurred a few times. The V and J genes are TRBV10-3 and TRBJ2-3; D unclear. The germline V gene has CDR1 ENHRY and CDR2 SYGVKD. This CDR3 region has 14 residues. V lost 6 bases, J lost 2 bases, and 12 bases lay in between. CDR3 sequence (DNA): TGTGCCATCAGCGTTGCCACTACCACAGATACGCAGTATTTT. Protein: CAISVATTTDTQYF.

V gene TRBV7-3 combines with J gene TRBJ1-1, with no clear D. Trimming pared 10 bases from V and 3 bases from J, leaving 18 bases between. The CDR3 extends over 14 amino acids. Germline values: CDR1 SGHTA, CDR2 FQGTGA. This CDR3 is CATPGDQAHTEAFF. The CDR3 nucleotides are TGTGCCACCCCCGGTGATCAGGCGCACACTGAAGCTTTCTTT.

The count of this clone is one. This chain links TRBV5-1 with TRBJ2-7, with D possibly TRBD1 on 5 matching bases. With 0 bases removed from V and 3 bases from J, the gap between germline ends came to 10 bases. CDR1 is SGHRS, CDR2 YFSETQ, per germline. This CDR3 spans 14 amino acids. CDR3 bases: TGCGCCAGCAGCTTGGTAGGGGCCGGCTACGAGCAGTACTTC. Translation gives CASSLVGAGYEQYF.

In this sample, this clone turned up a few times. The CDR3 spells CASSLNRGNNSPLHF. As DNA, the CDR3 is TGCGCCAGCAGCTTGAACCGAGGGAATAATTCACCCCTCCACTTT. J is TRBJ1-6 and V is TRBV5-1; D remains unclear. The CDR3 covers 15 residues. Deletions cut 1 base from V and 5 bases from J, with 10 bases between. The V gene's germline CDR1 is SGHRS and CDR2 YFSETQ.

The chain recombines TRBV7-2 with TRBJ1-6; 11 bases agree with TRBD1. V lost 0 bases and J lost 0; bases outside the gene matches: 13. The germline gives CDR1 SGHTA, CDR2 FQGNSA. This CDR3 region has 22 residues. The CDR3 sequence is CASSLAYPGTGGRSSYNSPLHF. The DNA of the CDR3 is TGTGCCAGCAGCTTAGCTTACCCCGGGACAGGGGGTCGGAGCTCCTATAATTCACCCCTCCACTTT.

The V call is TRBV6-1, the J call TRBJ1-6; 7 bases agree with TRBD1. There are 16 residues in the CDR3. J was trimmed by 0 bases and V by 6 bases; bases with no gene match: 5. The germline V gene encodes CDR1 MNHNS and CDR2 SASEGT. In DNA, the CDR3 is TGTGCCAGCAGAGAACAGGGGAGCTCCTATAATTCACCCCTCCACTTT. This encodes CASREQGSSYNSPLHF.